This T cell receptor (beta chain) was recovered during a study of blood T cell repertoires in COVID-19. Study information: COVID-19 samples collected from the United States, Italy and Spain covered acute and convalescent phases. PBMCs, B-cell-depleted T cells, or T cells were the source of the cDNA or gDNA that made up the material.

Authors' analysis steps: Estimated nucleated cell counts came from reference gene primer amplification. TCRdb keeps only in-frame clones here, not all; method: immunoSEQ multiplex PCR. The DNA gave D and trimming, while V, J and clone size come from that table. The table lists about 150,000 clones, roughly 80% of them singletons. Enrollment of patients from Seattle took place during active infection, with longitudinal follow-up. Germline-derived CDR1 and CDR2 are SQVTM and ANQGSEA. The V and J ends lost 1 base and 3 bases, in that order; junction bases with no gene match: 8. There are 15 residues in the CDR3.

This clonotype was sampled from a woman in her sixties or seventies with COVID-19, enrolled during active disease. The chain is built from TRBV29-1 and TRBJ2-7; TRBD2 agrees at 8 bases. The sequenced sample consisted of peripheral blood. CDR3 coding DNA: TGCAGCGTTGAAGGACCGGCGGGAGGAAACTACGAGCAGTACTTC. Its protein product is CSVEGPAGGNYEQYF.